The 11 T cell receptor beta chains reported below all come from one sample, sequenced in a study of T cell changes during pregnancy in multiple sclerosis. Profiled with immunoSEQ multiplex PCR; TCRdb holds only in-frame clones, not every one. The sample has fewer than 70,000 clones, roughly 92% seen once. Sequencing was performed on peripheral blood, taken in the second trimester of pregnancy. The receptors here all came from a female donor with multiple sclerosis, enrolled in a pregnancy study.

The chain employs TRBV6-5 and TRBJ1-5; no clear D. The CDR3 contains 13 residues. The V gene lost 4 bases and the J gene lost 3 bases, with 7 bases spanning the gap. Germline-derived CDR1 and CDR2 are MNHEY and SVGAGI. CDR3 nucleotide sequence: TGTGCCAGCAGTTTGGAGACCAATCAGCCCCAGCATTTT. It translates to CASSLETNQPQHF.

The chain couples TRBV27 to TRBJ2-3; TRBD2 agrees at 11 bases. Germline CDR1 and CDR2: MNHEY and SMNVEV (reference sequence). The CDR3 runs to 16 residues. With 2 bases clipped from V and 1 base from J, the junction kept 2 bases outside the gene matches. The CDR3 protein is CASSLVLAGGTDTQYF. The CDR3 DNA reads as TGTGCCAGCAGTTTAGTACTAGCGGGAGGCACAGATACGCAGTATTTT.

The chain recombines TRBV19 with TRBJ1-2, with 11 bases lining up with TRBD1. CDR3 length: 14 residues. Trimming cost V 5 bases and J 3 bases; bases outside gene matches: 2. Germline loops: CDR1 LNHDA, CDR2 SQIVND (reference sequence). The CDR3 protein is CASSSGQGDYGYTF. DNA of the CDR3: TGTGCCAGTAGTTCGGGACAGGGGGACTATGGCTACACCTTC.

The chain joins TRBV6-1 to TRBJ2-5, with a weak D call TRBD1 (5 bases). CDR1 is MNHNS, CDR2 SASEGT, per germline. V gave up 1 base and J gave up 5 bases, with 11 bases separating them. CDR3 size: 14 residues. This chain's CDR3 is CASSEEAGWETQYF. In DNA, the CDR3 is TGTGCCAGCAGTGAAGAAGCAGGGTGGGAGACCCAGTACTTC.

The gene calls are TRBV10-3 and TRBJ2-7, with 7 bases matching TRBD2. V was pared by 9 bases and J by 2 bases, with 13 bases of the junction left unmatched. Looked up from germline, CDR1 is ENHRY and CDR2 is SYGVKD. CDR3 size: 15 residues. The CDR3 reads CAIGPASGTTYEQYF. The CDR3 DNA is TGTGCCATTGGGCCGGCTAGCGGTACCACCTACGAGCAGTACTTC.

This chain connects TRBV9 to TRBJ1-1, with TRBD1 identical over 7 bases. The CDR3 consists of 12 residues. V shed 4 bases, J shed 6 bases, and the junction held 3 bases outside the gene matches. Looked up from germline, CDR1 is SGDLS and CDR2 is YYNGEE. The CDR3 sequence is CASSPTGSEAFF. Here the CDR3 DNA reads TGTGCCAGCAGCCCGACAGGGTCTGAAGCTTTCTTT. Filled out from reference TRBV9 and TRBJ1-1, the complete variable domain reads DSGVTQTPKHLITATGQRVTLRCSPRSGDLSVYWYQQSLDQGLQFLIQYYNGEERAKGNILERFSAQQFPDLHSELNLSSLELGDSALYFCASSPTGSEAFFGQGTRLTVV.

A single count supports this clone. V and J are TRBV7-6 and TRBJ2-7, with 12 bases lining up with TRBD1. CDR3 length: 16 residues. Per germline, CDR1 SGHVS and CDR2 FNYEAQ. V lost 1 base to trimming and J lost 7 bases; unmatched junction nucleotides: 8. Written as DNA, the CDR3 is TGTGCCAGCAGCTTAGTTTCGGGACAGGGGGCGGGTGAGCAGTACTTC. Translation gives CASSLVSGQGAGEQYF.

The CDR3 protein is CASSYPSRGFRRGYTF. CDR3 in DNA: TGTGCCAGCAGCTATCCCTCCAGGGGGTTCCGGCGTGGCTACACCTTC. V gene TRBV7-2 combines with J gene TRBJ1-2; TRBD1 aligns across 7 bases. Germline V gives CDR1 SGHTA, CDR2 FQGNSA. This CDR3 contains 16 residues. V dropped 4 bases and J dropped 7; count of bases not matched to a gene: 15.

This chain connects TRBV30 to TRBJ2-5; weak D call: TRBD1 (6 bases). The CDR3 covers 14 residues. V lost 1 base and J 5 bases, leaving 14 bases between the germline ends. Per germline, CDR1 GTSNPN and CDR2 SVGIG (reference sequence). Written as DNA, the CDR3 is TGTGCCTGGAGTGGAGACAGGCCGGGGGAGACCCAGTACTTC. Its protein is CAWSGDRPGETQYF.

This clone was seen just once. The CDR3 protein is CASAATDLNEKLFF. CDR3 DNA: TGTGCCAGCGCAGCGACAGACCTTAATGAAAAACTGTTTTTT. This rearrangement joins TRBV18 to TRBJ1-4; tentatively, D is TRBD1 (5 bases). The CDR3 runs to 14 residues. CDR1 is KGHSH and CDR2 is LQKENI in the germline V gene. V lost 8 bases and J 4 bases, leaving 14 bases between the germline ends.

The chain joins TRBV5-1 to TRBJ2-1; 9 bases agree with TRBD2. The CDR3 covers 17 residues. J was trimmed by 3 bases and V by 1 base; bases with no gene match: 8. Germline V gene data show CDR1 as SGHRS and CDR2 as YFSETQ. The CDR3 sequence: CASSLSVAGAFYNEQFF. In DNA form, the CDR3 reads TGCGCCAGCAGCTTGAGTGTAGCGGGAGCTTTCTACAATGAGCAGTTCTTC.